This T cell receptor (beta chain) was sequenced for a study of Graves' ophthalmopathy and Graves' hyperthyroidism. Whole-study results and caveats: Classification of ophthalmopathy versus stable hyperthyroidism by a 13-signature model yielded just under 90% sensitivity and just over 80% specificity. Detected in blood as well were most expanded thyroid clonotypes with frequency above 0.001.

There are 12 residues in the CDR3. Germline assignment: CDR1 MNHEY and CDR2 SMNVEV (reference sequence). Trimming removed 6 bases from V and 0 bases from J, with 5 bases in between. The authors amplified TCR beta CDR3 regions from RNA transcripts. RT-PCR in the first round used HTBI primers; a second-round multiplex PCR followed. TCRdb re-called the multiplex PCR reads with MiXCR, one entry per CDR3 protein. The sample carries 350,000 to 450,000 distinct CDR3 sequences, about 18% recorded once. PBMCs stemmed from 7.5 to 10 ml of fresh peripheral blood. This clonotype came up many times. Its antigen is still unknown. With a much larger clone just one base away, this may be a read error.

Input material: peripheral blood. V usage is TRBV27 and J usage is TRBJ1-1; D gene uncertain. This TCR was recovered from a young woman with Graves' ophthalmopathy. CDR3: CASRSVNTEAFF. The CDR3 DNA sequence: TGTGCCAGCAGGTCGGTGAACACTGAAGCTTTCTTT.